These 13 T cell receptor beta chains were all obtained from the same sample, sequenced in a study of cytomegalovirus exposure and HLA in healthy donors. The PCR was carried out with 60 Vbeta primers and 13 Jbeta primers. Profiling relied on immunoSEQ multiplex PCR, and the TCRdb table lists in-frame clones only, not all of them. The sample holds about 180,000 clones, 60% to 85% seen once. Source material: PBMCs. These receptors were collected from a male donor in good health and CMV-seronegative.

This clone was counted a few times. V and J are TRBV2 and TRBJ2-5; 7 bases line up with TRBD1. The DNA end lines up better with TRBJ2-7; the J call may be wrong. Germline V gene lookup returns CDR1 SNHLY and CDR2 FYNNEI. This CDR3 has 15 residues. The CDR3 spells CASSPLGQRGGEQYF. The CDR3 region has the DNA TGTGCCAGCAGCCCTTTGGGACAGCGAGGCGGCGAGCAGTACTTC.

J is TRBJ1-3 and V is TRBV9; no clear D. Germline V gene lookup returns CDR1 SGDLS and CDR2 YYNGEE. V was shortened by 4 bases and J by 3 bases, with 11 bases between the two germline ends. The CDR3 runs to 14 residues. CDR3 sequence: CASSPQRDGNTIYF. The CDR3 region has the DNA TGTGCCAGCAGCCCTCAACGGGATGGAAACACCATATATTTT.

This sequence joins TRBV7-3 and TRBJ1-1; D might be TRBD1 (5 bases). V was pared by 0 bases and J by 4 bases, with 12 bases between. The germline V gene has CDR1 SGHTA and CDR2 FQGTGA. CDR3 size: 15 residues. CDR3 nucleotide sequence: TGTGCCAGCAGCTTAACGTCGGGGGTAAGCACTGAAGCTTTCTTT. This translates into CASSLTSGVSTEAFF.

The chain recombines TRBV28 with TRBJ1-6, with unresolved D. CDR3 length equals 16 residues. Per the germline V gene, CDR1 is MDHEN and CDR2 is SYDVKM. The V end lost 6 bases, the J end lost 7 bases, and 19 bases lay between the germline ends. CDR3: CASSSAEGRMNSPLHF. CDR3 in DNA: TGTGCCAGCAGCTCCGCGGAGGGCCGGATGAATTCACCCCTCCACTTT. Complete variable domain (other parts from reference TRBV28 and TRBJ1-6): DVKVTQSSRYLVKRTGEKVFLECVQDMDHENMFWYRQDPGLGLRLIYFSYDVKMKEKGDIPEGYSVSREKKERFSLILESASTNQTSMYLCASSSAEGRMNSPLHFGNGTRLTVT.

This sequence joins TRBV6-6 and TRBJ2-3, with TRBD2 as a possible D gene (5 bases). CDR3 length: 13 amino acids. The V end lost 0 bases, the J end lost 9 bases, and 10 bases lay between the germline ends. Germline V gene lookup returns CDR1 MNHNY and CDR2 SVGAGI (reference sequence). The CDR3 coding sequence is TGTGCCAGCAGTTACTCTCCGGAGGAGACGCAGTATTTT. This gives the protein CASSYSPEETQYF.

This rearrangement joins TRBV6-1 to TRBJ2-3; 10 bases fit TRBD2. CDR1 is MNHNS, CDR2 SASEGT, per germline. The CDR3 spans 14 residues. V lost 4 bases to trimming and J lost 5 bases; unmatched junction nucleotides: 3. CDR3 sequence (DNA): TGTGCCAGCAGTGTAGCGGGAGGCGTAGATACGCAGTATTTT. Translated: CASSVAGGVDTQYF.

The chain is built from TRBV11-2 and TRBJ2-3, with 12 bases matching TRBD2. Germline assignment: CDR1 SGHAT and CDR2 FQNNGV. V lost 5 bases and J lost 4; bases outside the gene matches: 7. This CDR3 is built from 16 residues. In DNA form, the CDR3 reads TGTGCCAGCAGCCCTAGACTAGCGGGAGCCCCAGATACGCAGTATTTT. As protein: CASSPRLAGAPDTQYF.

The gene calls are TRBV27 and TRBJ2-5; 7 nucleotides align to TRBD1. The germline CDR1 and CDR2 sequences are MNHEY and SMNVEV (reference sequence). The CDR3 length is 14 residues. V gave up 6 bases and J gave up 11 bases; unmatched junction bases: 15. The CDR3 region is CASSPGGPVYEQYF. CDR3 DNA sequence: TGTGCCAGCAGCCCAGGGGGTCCGGTTTATGAGCAGTACTTC.

The V gene is TRBV5-4, the J gene TRBJ1-2; no clear D. This CDR3 has 15 amino acids. Trimming stripped 1 base from V and 6 bases from J, with 16 bases between. Germline CDR1 and CDR2: SGHNT and YYREEE (reference sequence). CDR3 loop: CASSLLKVRSDGYTF. The CDR3 bases are TGTGCCAGCAGCTTGCTGAAAGTTCGAAGCGATGGCTACACCTTC.

The chain has TRBV10-2 and TRBJ1-3; D not certain. The CDR3 has 15 amino acids. V lost 6 bases and J 0 bases, leaving 12 bases between the germline ends. Germline values: CDR1 WSHSY, CDR2 SAAADI. The CDR3 DNA is TGCGCCAGCAGGGAGCCCGGGGTCTCTGGAAACACCATATATTTT. This codes for CASREPGVSGNTIYF.

The rearrangement joins TRBV7-8 to TRBJ2-1; 7 positions match TRBD1. Trimming removed 2 bases from V and 0 bases from J; junction bases left unmatched: 7. Germline CDR1 and CDR2: SGHVS and FQNEAQ. The CDR3 runs 17 residues. The CDR3 DNA follows: TGTGCCAGCAGCTTAACATTTAGGACAGGCTCCTACAATGAGCAGTTCTTC. This sequence encodes CASSLTFRTGSYNEQFF.

The rearrangement uses TRBV28 and TRBJ1-3; D possibly corresponds to TRBD1 (5 bases). The germline V gene encodes CDR1 MDHEN and CDR2 SYDVKM. The CDR3 is 14 residues long. The V end lost 4 bases, the J end lost 4 bases, and 11 bases lay between the germline ends. The CDR3 spells CASSWAGPGNTIYF. CDR3 in DNA: TGTGCCAGCAGTTGGGCAGGGCCAGGAAACACCATATATTTT.

The rearrangement joins TRBV6-6 to TRBJ1-5, with 9 bases lining up with TRBD1. CDR3 length: 16 residues. Germline V gives CDR1 MNHNY, CDR2 SVGAGI (reference sequence). V dropped 7 bases and J dropped 2; count of bases not matched to a gene: 9. CDR3 DNA sequence: TGTGCCAGCAATAAGGACAGGGGCAGAGGCAATCAGCCCCAGCATTTT. It yields the protein CASNKDRGRGNQPQHF.